This T cell receptor beta chain is from a study of blood T cell repertoires in COVID-19 (TCRdb year 2020). Background for the entire study: Samples covering the acute and convalescent phases of COVID-19 were provided by collaborators in the United States, Italy and Spain. The material from the prospective study consisted of cDNA or gDNA derived from T cells, B-cell-depleted T cells, or PBMCs. Deeply sampled blood TCRbeta repertoires from subjects exposed to, actively infected with, or recovered from COVID-19 were included in the dataset. The repertoires were made available in a free public database intended to serve as a resource for research on the immune response to SARS-CoV-2. Samples came from the ongoing ImmuneRACE study (first 160 participants) plus 1,254 subjects from 6 global collaborators. A de-identified subject ID, COVID-19 status, age in years and sex were almost always included in the sample metadata. HLA class I and class II types, where available, came from metadata supplied by the sample provider rather than from assay-based typing.

As regards this clone: Its cognate antigen has yet to be identified. No base qualities exist here, and no much larger clone lies one base off it.

Each collaborating institution followed its own protocols to collect whole blood in K2EDTA tubes. For TCRbeta analysis, collaborators shipped samples in one of three forms: frozen whole blood, isolated PBMCs, or DNA extracted from either of those sample types. Here is what the overall study found, with its caveats: Clinical and demographic metadata were provided uncurated, with the amount varying by source and participant.

The CDR3 sequence holds 15 residues, the cysteine and phenylalanine included. Of all the DNA, just the CDR3 is kept, 45 bases in frame from base 1. According to the germline V gene, CDR1 reads SGHTA and CDR2 reads FQGNSA. V is cut back by 6 bases and J by 2 bases, with 5 bases in the junction unmatched. The immunoSEQ Assay, a bias-controlled multiplex PCR, was used to amplify TCRbeta CDR3 regions from genomic DNA. The authors' pipeline ran thus. The number of nucleated cells in each sample was estimated by amplification of reference gene primers within the assay. Sequence reads were collapsed and filtered to measure the absolute abundance of every unique TCRbeta CDR3 rearrangement. For each sample, productive Simpson clonality was calculated as the square root of Simpson's diversity index across productive rearrangements. TCRdb re-hosts the immuneACCESS table, in-frame sequences only. Its copies lack some clones; in the studies checked, an unresolved V gene accounts for under half of them, and the cause for the rest is not known. The DNA gave D and trimming, while V, J and clone size come from that table. Within this sample are about 26,000 clones, with approximately 86% of them counted one time only. About 1.7% of the sample goes to the ten largest clones.

This clonotype was obtained from an older man with active or convalescent COVID-19. The chain uses TRBV7-2 and TRBJ2-1; 9 junctional bases match TRBD2. The sequenced sample was peripheral blood. The CDR3 protein sequence reads: CASRSGLAAYNEQFF. Read as DNA, the sequence is TGTGCCAGCAGATCGGGACTAGCCGCCTACAATGAGCAGTTCTTC.